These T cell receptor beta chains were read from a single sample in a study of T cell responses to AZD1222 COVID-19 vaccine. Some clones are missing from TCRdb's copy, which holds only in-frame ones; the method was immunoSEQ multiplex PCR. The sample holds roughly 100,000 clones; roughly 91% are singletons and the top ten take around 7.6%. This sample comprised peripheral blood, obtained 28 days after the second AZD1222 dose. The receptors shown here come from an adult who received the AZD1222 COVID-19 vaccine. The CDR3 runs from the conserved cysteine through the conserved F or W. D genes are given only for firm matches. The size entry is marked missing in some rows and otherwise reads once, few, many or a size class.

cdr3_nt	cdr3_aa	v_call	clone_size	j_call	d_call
TGTGCCAGCAGTTTAGCCGCTAACTATGGCTACACCTTC	CASSLAANYGYTF	TRBV12-3/TRBV12-4	NA	TRBJ1-2	NA
TGCAGCGTGCGGGACGGGACGGAGACCCAGTACTTC	CSVRDGTETQYF	TRBV29-1	few	TRBJ2-5	NA
TGCGCCAGCATTGGGCCCTCTTACGAGCAGTACTTC	CASIGPSYEQYF	TRBV4-1	NA	TRBJ2-7	NA
TGTGCCAGCAGACCTCAGGGGAGAAGCAATCAGCCCCAGCATTTT	CASRPQGRSNQPQHF	TRBV28	NA	TRBJ1-5	NA
TGTGCCACCAGTGATTCGAAGGACGGGAACTATGGCTACACCTTC	CATSDSKDGNYGYTF	TRBV24-1	NA	TRBJ1-2	NA
TGTGCCAGCAGCCCACTAGCGGGGGGGCCGTTGCAAGAGACCCAGTACTTC	CASSPLAGGPLQETQYF	TRBV6-2/TRBV6-3	NA	TRBJ2-5	TRBD2
TGTGCCAGCAGCTCCGAAGGAGGAGAGCAGTACTTC	CASSSEGGEQYF	TRBV7-9	few	TRBJ2-7	NA
TGCAGCGCCCTCCTACAGGGGTCCTACGAGCAGTACTTC	CSALLQGSYEQYF	TRBV29-1	NA	TRBJ2-7	TRBD1
TGTGCCAGCAGTTTTGGTCATGAAGCTTTCTTT	CASSFGHEAFF	TRBV27	NA	TRBJ1-1	NA
TGTGCCAGCAGCCAAGACCCTTCCCCCGGGGAGCTGTTTTTT	CASSQDPSPGELFF	TRBV3-1/TRBV3-2	NA	TRBJ2-2	NA
TGTGCCAGCAGCTTAGGCAGGGGAGTCACAGATACGCAGTATTTT	CASSLGRGVTDTQYF	TRBV7-6	NA	TRBJ2-3	NA
TGTGCCATCAGTGAGTTGGGTGGCGGCTTTCAAAACATTCAGTACTTC	CAISELGGGFQNIQYF	TRBV10-3	NA	TRBJ2-4	NA
TGTGCCAGCGGACCCTCGGGGGGGCGAAGCTCCTACGAGCAGTACTTC	CASGPSGGRSSYEQYF	TRBV2	NA	TRBJ2-7	TRBD2
TGCGCCAGCCACGCGGGGGCAGGGTTCGATGGCTACACCTTC	CASHAGAGFDGYTF	TRBV5-1	few	TRBJ1-2	NA
TGTGCCAGCAGTTTACAGGGTTCATTCTCTGGAAACACCATATATTTT	CASSLQGSFSGNTIYF	TRBV2	NA	TRBJ1-3	NA
TGTGCCACCAGTGATACAGTCGTCAATCAGCCCCAGCATTTT	CATSDTVVNQPQHF	TRBV24-1	NA	TRBJ1-5	NA
TGTGCCAGCAGTTTAGCTGAGGGTATGGGCTACACCTTC	CASSLAEGMGYTF	TRBV12-3/TRBV12-4	NA	TRBJ1-2	NA
TGTGCCAGCAGCCCAACCCTTGGTATACTCCGGGGTTCACCCCTCCACTTT	CASSPTLGILRGSPLHF	TRBV7-2	NA	TRBJ1-6	NA
TGTGCCAGCAGCCCAGGGTTCAGGGCGAGTACTGAAGCTTTCTTT	CASSPGFRASTEAFF	TRBV7-2	NA	TRBJ1-1	NA
TGTGCCAGCAGAGGACAGTTGAACACTGAAGCTTTCTTT	CASRGQLNTEAFF	TRBV7-2	NA	TRBJ1-1	NA
TGTGCCAGCAGCGTAGCTCCGGGGACAGCTCAAGATACGCAGTATTTT	CASSVAPGTAQDTQYF	TRBV9	NA	TRBJ2-3	TRBD1
TGTGCCTGCCCTGGGACAGAAGCTTTCTTT	CACPGTEAFF	TRBV30	NA	TRBJ1-1	NA
TGTGCCAGCAGCTTAGCGGTACAGGGTGAGTGGGAGACCCAGTACTTC	CASSLAVQGEWETQYF	TRBV11-2	NA	TRBJ2-5	NA
TGTGCCAGCAGTTTTGGGGGGCCCACCGGGGAGCTGTTTTTT	CASSFGGPTGELFF	TRBV27	NA	TRBJ2-2	NA
TGTGCCAGCAGCCAAGAAGGGGTCCCCCTCTATGGCTACACCTTC	CASSQEGVPLYGYTF	TRBV3-1/TRBV3-2	once	TRBJ1-2	NA
TGTGCCAGCAGCTTAGCGACAGGGAGGGCAGATCAGCCCCAGCATTTT	CASSLATGRADQPQHF	TRBV7-9	NA	TRBJ1-5	TRBD1
TGTGCCAGCAGCTTACAGGGGGCGGACTATGGCTACACCTTC	CASSLQGADYGYTF	TRBV5-4	NA	TRBJ1-2	TRBD1
TGTGCCAGCAGTGGTCTTCAGGCTAACTATGGCTACACCTTC	CASSGLQANYGYTF	TRBV25-1	few	TRBJ1-2	NA
TGTGCCAGCCAGGGGCTAGGCCGAGGGGCCCAGTACTTC	CASQGLGRGAQYF	TRBV12-3/TRBV12-4	NA	TRBJ2-5	NA
TGTGCCAGCAGCGTAGGGGTTAGTTTTGGATCTGAGCAGTTCTTC	CASSVGVSFGSEQFF	TRBV9	NA	TRBJ2-1	NA
TGTGCCAGCAGCTTGGGGGAACGAGGCAATCAGCCCCAGCATTTT	CASSLGERGNQPQHF	TRBV7-8	NA	TRBJ1-5	NA
TGTGCCAGCAGCTTAGAAGGCCGCTATGGACCCGAGACCCAGTACTTC	CASSLEGRYGPETQYF	TRBV7-6	NA	TRBJ2-5	NA
TGTGCCAGCAGCGTAGGGCTCCAGGGGGCGGAAATGAACACTGAAGCTTTCTTT	CASSVGLQGAEMNTEAFF	TRBV9	NA	TRBJ1-1	TRBD1
TGTGCCAGCAGCTTGGATGTGAGATTCTCTGGAAACACCATATATTTT	CASSLDVRFSGNTIYF	TRBV5-5	NA	TRBJ1-3	NA
TGTGCCAGCAGCCAAACACCGGGCAGGGGAGGCAACACTGAAGCTTTCTTT	CASSQTPGRGGNTEAFF	TRBV5-4	medium-sized	TRBJ1-1	NA
TGTGCCACCAAGGGGGTAGGGGTAGCCTACGAGCAGTACTTC	CATKGVGVAYEQYF	TRBV28	NA	TRBJ2-7	NA
TGTGCCAGCAGCTTACTGTCAAGGGATTCACCCCTCCACTTT	CASSLLSRDSPLHF	TRBV7-2	NA	TRBJ1-6	NA
TGCGCCAGCAGCCAAGTGGGCACAGGGTTTCTTGAAAAACTGTTTTTT	CASSQVGTGFLEKLFF	TRBV4-3	NA	TRBJ1-4	NA
TGTGCCAGCAGACAAAACTATAATTCACCCCTCCACTTT	CASRQNYNSPLHF	TRBV7-6	NA	TRBJ1-6	NA
TGTGCCAGCAGTGAACAGGGGGGTAATTCACCCCTCCACTTT	CASSEQGGNSPLHF	TRBV2	once	TRBJ1-6	TRBD1
TGTGCTAGTGGTACAGGGACAGGGCCCTTCCAAGAGACCCAGTACTTC	CASGTGTGPFQETQYF	TRBV12-5	NA	TRBJ2-5	TRBD1
TGTGCCAGCAGCTTAGGGGCCACTATGGCCGAGCTGTTTTTT	CASSLGATMAELFF	TRBV7-9	NA	TRBJ2-2	NA
TGCGCCAGCGGATTTCAGAGCTCCTACAATGAGCAGTTCTTC	CASGFQSSYNEQFF	TRBV5-1	NA	TRBJ2-1	NA
TGTGCCAGCAGCTTCCAAGGGACCACCGGGGAGCTGTTTTTT	CASSFQGTTGELFF	TRBV7-3	NA	TRBJ2-2	NA
TGCGCCAGCAGCCCTCCCGGAAGGGCTGGAAACACCATATATTTT	CASSPPGRAGNTIYF	TRBV5-1	once	TRBJ1-3	NA
TGTGCCAGCAGCTTGGAGGACAGGACCTACAATGAGCAGTTCTTC	CASSLEDRTYNEQFF	TRBV5-4	NA	TRBJ2-1	TRBD1
TGTGCCAGCAGCTTAGATGGCAAGAACACTGAAGCTTTCTTT	CASSLDGKNTEAFF	TRBV11-3	NA	TRBJ1-1	NA
TGTGCCAGCAGTTTTAAGGAAGGGAGCAATCAGCCCCAGCATTTT	CASSFKEGSNQPQHF	TRBV6-2/TRBV6-3	NA	TRBJ1-5	NA
TGCGCCAGCAGCTTAACACTAGCGGGGGGACCTATCTCCTACAATGAGCAGTTCTTC	CASSLTLAGGPISYNEQFF	TRBV5-1	NA	TRBJ2-1	TRBD2
TGTGCCAGCTCACCACTCAGCGATACCAATCAGCCCCAGCATTTT	CASSPLSDTNQPQHF	TRBV18	NA	TRBJ1-5	NA
TGCGCCAGCAGCTTGGGATTAGCGGGGGATACCTTCAGAGAGACCCAGTACTTC	CASSLGLAGDTFRETQYF	TRBV5-1	once	TRBJ2-5	TRBD2
TGTGCCAGCAGCTCCCGCGGGGACAATCAGCCCCAGCATTTT	CASSSRGDNQPQHF	TRBV7-8	NA	TRBJ1-5	NA
TGTGCCAGCAGTACAGGCCCCGGTGAAGCTTTCTTT	CASSTGPGEAFF	TRBV12-3/TRBV12-4	NA	TRBJ1-1	NA
TGTGCCAGCAGCTTAGGGACCCAGTACTTC	CASSLGTQYF	TRBV7-8	NA	TRBJ2-5	NA
TGTGCCAGCAGCCACGGCGGCCCGGACAGCGGAGAAAAACTGTTTTTT	CASSHGGPDSGEKLFF	TRBV4-2	once	TRBJ1-4	NA